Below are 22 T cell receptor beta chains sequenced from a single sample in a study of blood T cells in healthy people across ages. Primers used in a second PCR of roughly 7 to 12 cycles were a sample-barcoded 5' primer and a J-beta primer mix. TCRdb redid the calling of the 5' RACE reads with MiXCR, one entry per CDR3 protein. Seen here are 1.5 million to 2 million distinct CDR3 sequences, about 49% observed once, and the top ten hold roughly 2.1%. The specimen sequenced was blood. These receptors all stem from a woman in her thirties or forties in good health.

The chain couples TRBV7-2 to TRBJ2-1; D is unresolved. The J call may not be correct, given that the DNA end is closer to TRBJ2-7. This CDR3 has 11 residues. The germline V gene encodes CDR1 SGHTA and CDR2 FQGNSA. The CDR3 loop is CASRLYNEQYF. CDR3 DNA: TGTGCCAGCAGGCTTTACAATGAGCAGTACTTC.

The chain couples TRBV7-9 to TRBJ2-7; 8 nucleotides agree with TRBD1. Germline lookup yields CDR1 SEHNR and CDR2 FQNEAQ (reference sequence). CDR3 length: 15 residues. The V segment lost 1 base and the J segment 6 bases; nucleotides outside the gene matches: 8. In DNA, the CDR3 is TGTGCCAGCAGCTTAGGGAGGACAGGGCAAGGCGAGCAGTACTTC. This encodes CASSLGRTGQGEQYF.

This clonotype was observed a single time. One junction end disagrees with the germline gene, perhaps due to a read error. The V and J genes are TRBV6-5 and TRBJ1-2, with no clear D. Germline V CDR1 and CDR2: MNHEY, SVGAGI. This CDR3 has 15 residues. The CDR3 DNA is TGTGTCAGCAGTAAGATAACCGATTCATTCTATGGCTACACCTTC. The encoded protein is CVSSKITDSFYGYTF.

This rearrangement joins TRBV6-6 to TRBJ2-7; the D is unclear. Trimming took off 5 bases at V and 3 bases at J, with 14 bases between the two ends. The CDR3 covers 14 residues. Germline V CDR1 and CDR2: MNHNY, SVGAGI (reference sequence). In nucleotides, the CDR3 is TGTGCCAGCAGTCCTGCTCTTGCCCGCTACGAGCAGTACTTC. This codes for CASSPALARYEQYF.

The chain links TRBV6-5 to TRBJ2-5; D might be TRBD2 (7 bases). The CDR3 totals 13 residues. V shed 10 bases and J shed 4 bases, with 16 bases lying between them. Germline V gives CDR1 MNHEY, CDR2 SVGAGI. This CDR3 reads CATSGGARETQYF. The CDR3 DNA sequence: TGTGCCACCTCTGGGGGGGCGAGAGAGACCCAGTACTTC.

The DNA of the CDR3 is TGCGCCAGCGGCCCCCGGACTAGCGGTGTGGAGACCCAGTACTTC. Protein product: CASGPRTSGVETQYF. The rearrangement joins TRBV5-1 to TRBJ2-7, with 10 bases that match TRBD2. The DNA end is a closer match to TRBJ2-5, so the J assignment may be wrong. Per the germline V gene, CDR1 is SGHRS and CDR2 is YFSETQ. This CDR3 contains 15 residues.

DNA of the CDR3: TGTGCCAGTACCAGGGGGCAGAGCACAGATACGCAGTATTTT. It translates to CASTRGQSTDTQYF. This chain links TRBV19 with TRBJ2-3, with 8 bases lining up with TRBD1. V gave up 7 bases and J gave up 0 bases; unmatched junction bases: 3. This CDR3 spans 14 amino acids. Germline CDR1 LNHDA, CDR2 SQIVND (reference sequence). The variable domain in full, with the rest retrieved from reference TRBV19 and TRBJ2-3, is DGGITQSPKYLFRKEGQNVTLSCEQNLNHDAMYWYRQDPGQGLRLIYYSQIVNDFQKGDIAEGYSVSREKKESFPLTVTSAQKNPTAFYLCASTRGQSTDTQYFGPGTRLTVL.

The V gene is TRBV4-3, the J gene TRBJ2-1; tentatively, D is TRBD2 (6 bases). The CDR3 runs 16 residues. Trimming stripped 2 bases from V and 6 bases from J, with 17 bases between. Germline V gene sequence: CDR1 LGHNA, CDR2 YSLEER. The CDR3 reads CASSQRRGGFGNEQFF. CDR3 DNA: TGCGCCAGCAGCCAAAGGCGCGGAGGGTTTGGCAATGAGCAGTTCTTC.

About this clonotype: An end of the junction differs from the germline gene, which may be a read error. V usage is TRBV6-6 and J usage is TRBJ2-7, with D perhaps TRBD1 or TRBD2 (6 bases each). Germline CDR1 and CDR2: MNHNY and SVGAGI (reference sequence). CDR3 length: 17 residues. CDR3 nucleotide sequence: TGTGCCAGCAGTTACTCTAACAGGGTTGGAGGGTCCTTCGAGCAGTACTTC. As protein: CASSYSNRVGGSFEQYF.

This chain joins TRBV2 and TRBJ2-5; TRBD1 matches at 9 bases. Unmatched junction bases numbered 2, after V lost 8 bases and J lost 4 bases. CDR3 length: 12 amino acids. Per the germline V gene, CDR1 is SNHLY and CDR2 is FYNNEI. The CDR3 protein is CASPDRGETQYF. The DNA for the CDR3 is TGTGCCAGCCCGGACAGGGGAGAGACCCAGTACTTC.

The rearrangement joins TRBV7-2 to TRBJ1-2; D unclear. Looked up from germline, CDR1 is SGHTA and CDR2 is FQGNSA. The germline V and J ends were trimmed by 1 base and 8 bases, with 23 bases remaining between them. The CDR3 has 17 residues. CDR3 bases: TGTGCCAGCAGCTTAGGGGCGGTATCGACCCCTAGGGAGGGCTACACCTTC. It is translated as CASSLGAVSTPREGYTF.

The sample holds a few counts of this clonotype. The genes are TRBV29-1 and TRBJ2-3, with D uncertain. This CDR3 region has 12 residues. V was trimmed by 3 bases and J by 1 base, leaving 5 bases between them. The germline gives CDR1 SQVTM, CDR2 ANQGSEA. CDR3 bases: TGCAGCGTTGATCATGGCACAGATACGCAGTATTTT. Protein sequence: CSVDHGTDTQYF.

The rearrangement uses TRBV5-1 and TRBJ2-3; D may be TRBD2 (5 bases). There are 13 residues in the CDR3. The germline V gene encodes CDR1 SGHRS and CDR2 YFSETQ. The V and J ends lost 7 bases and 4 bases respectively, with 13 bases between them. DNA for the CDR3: TGCGCCAGCTCGTGCCCCGGGGCAGATACGCAGTATTTT. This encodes CASSCPGADTQYF.

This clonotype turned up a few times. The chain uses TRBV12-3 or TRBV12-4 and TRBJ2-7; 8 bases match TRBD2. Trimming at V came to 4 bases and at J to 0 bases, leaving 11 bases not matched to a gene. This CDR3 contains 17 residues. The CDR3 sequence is CASSSTKLAGISYEQYF. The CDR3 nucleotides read TGTGCCAGCAGTTCTACCAAATTAGCGGGAATCTCCTACGAGCAGTACTTC.

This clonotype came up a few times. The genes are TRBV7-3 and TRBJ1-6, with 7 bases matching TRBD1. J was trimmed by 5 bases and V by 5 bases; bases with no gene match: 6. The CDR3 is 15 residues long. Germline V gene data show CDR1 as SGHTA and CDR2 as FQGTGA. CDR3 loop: CASSRGTVNNSPLHF. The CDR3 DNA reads TGTGCCAGCAGCAGGGGGACAGTTAATAATTCACCCCTCCACTTT.

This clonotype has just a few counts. The CDR3 DNA reads as TGTGCCAGCAGACGTTGGGGGGCCAGCACAGATACGCAGTATTTT. It codes for CASRRWGASTDTQYF. The genes are TRBV11-2 and TRBJ2-3, with D perhaps TRBD1 or TRBD2 (6 bases each). V lost 6 bases and J lost 0, with 13 bases in between. In germline, CDR1 is SGHAT, CDR2 FQNNGV. This CDR3 region has 15 residues.

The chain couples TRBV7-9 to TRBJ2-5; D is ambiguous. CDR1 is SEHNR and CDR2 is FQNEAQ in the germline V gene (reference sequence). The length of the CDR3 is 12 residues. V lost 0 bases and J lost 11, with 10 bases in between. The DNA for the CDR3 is TGTGCCAGCAGCTTAGCAGAACCCAAACAGTACTTC. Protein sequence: CASSLAEPKQYF.

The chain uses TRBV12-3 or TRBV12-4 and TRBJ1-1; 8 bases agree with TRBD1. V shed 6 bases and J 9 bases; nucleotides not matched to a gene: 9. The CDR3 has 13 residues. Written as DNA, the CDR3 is TGTGCCAGCAGAGTTTCTGGACAGGGACAAGCTTTCTTT. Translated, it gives CASRVSGQGQAFF.

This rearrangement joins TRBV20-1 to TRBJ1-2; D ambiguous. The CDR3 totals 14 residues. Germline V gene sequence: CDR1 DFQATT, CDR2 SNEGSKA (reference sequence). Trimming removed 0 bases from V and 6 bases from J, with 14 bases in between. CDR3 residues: CSARDLYRVDGYTF. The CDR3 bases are TGCAGTGCTAGAGATCTCTACAGAGTTGATGGCTACACCTTC.

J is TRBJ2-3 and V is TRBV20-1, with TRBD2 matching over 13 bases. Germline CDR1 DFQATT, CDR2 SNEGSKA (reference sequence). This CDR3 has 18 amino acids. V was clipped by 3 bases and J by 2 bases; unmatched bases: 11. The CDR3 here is CSARRRRLAGGSTDTQYF. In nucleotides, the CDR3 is TGCAGTGCTAGGAGGCGGCGACTAGCGGGGGGTTCCACAGATACGCAGTATTTT.

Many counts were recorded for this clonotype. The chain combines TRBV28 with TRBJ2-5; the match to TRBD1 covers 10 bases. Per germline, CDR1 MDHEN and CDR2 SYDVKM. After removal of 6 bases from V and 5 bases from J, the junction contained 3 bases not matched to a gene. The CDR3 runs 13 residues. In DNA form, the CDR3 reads TGTGCCAGCAGCGACAGGGGGCGGGAGACCCAGTACTTC. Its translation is CASSDRGRETQYF.

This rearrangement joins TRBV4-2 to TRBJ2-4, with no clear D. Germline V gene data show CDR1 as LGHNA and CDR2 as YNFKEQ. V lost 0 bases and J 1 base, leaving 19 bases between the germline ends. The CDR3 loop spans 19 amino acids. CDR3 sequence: CASSQEWLDLIWAKNIQYF. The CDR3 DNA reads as TGTGCCAGCAGCCAAGAATGGCTAGACCTAATCTGGGCCAAAAACATTCAGTACTTC.